The 27 T cell receptor beta chains below all came from one sample that was sequenced in a study of blood T cell repertoires in COVID-19 (TCRdb year 2020). Libraries came from the immunoSEQ multiplex PCR assay. Imported from immuneACCESS, the table was reduced by TCRdb to in-frame sequences with V and J called. These copies leave out some clones; in studies compared against another copy, an unresolved V gene accounts for under half, and the cause of the remainder is not known. The sample profile shows over 200,000 clones; 70% to 90% of them were found once. The ten most abundant clones make up roughly a tenth of the sample. Material for sequencing was PBMCs or T cells enriched from blood (not recorded which). All receptors come from a man aged 30 to 45 who had recovered from COVID-19.

The rearrangement joins TRBV2 to TRBJ2-2; no clear D. The germline V gene encodes CDR1 SNHLY and CDR2 FYNNEI. V shed 5 bases and J shed 0 bases, with 4 bases lying between them. This CDR3 has 13 residues. This CDR3 reads CASSNTNTGELFF. The CDR3 nucleotides are TGTGCCAGCAGTAACACGAACACCGGGGAGCTGTTTTTT. Full variable domain (outside the CDR3, taken from reference TRBV2 and TRBJ2-2): EPEVTQTPSHQVTQMGQEVILRCVPISNHLYFYWYRQILGQKVEFLVSFYNNEISEKSEIFDDQFSVERPDGSNFTLKIRSTKLEDSAMYFCASSNTNTGELFFGEGSRLTVL.

The rearrangement uses TRBV30 and TRBJ1-5; possibly TRBD1 for D (6 bases). With 1 base removed from V and 7 bases from J, the gap between germline ends came to 20 bases. Germline V lookup: CDR1 GTSNPN, CDR2 SVGIG (reference sequence). The CDR3 runs 16 residues. The CDR3 loop is CAWSAHSSGVGQPQHF. The DNA for the CDR3 is TGTGCCTGGAGTGCTCACTCCTCAGGGGTGGGGCAGCCCCAGCATTTT.

V is TRBV28 and J is TRBJ2-7; tentative D call: TRBD1 (5 bases). Per the germline V gene, CDR1 is MDHEN and CDR2 is SYDVKM. Trimming removed 3 bases at V and 7 bases at J, with 16 bases between. The CDR3 totals 14 residues. CDR3 sequence: CASSLDTGYLEQYF. The DNA for the CDR3 is TGTGCCAGCAGTTTGGACACCGGATACCTGGAGCAGTACTTC.

This clone was counted a single time. V gene TRBV4-1 combines with J gene TRBJ1-1; the D is unclear. Germline assignment: CDR1 MGHRA and CDR2 YSYEKL. Trimming left V 7 bases short and J 4 bases short, with 19 bases between. The CDR3 has 15 amino acids. As DNA, the CDR3 is TGCGCCAGCACCTCACTCAGGACCGGGAGCACTGAAGCTTTCTTT. Amino acid sequence: CASTSLRTGSTEAFF.

This chain joins TRBV7-2 and TRBJ2-7; 7 nucleotides agree with TRBD2. CDR1 is SGHTA and CDR2 is FQGNSA in the germline V gene. The CDR3 is 13 residues long. Trimming cost V 6 bases and J 3 bases; bases outside gene matches: 5. CDR3 amino acids: CASRPRDYYEQYF. CDR3 nucleotide sequence: TGTGCCAGCAGGCCCCGGGACTACTACGAGCAGTACTTC. The full variable domain, completed using reference TRBV7-2 and TRBJ2-7, is GAGVSQSPSNKVTEKGKDVELRCDPISGHTALYWYRQSLGQGLEFLIYFQGNSAPDKSGLPSDRFSAERTGGSVSTLTIQRTQQEDSAVYLCASRPRDYYEQYFGPGTRLTVT.

V usage is TRBV2 and J usage is TRBJ2-2; D unclear. Between the trimmed V and J ends, which lost 8 bases and 3 bases, there was a span of 4 bases. The germline V gene encodes CDR1 SNHLY and CDR2 FYNNEI. The CDR3 runs 11 residues. The CDR3 spells CASSDTGELFF. The CDR3 DNA reads as TGTGCCAGCTCTGACACCGGGGAGCTGTTTTTT.

The chain employs TRBV5-4 and TRBJ2-7, with TRBD1 as a possible D gene (5 bases). Germline-derived CDR1 and CDR2 are SGHNT and YYREEE (reference sequence). The CDR3 runs 13 residues. V was pared by 2 bases and J by 2 bases, with 8 bases between. The CDR3 sequence: CASSFWGPYEQYF. The CDR3 bases are TGTGCCAGCAGCTTTTGGGGCCCCTACGAGCAGTACTTC.

J is TRBJ2-7 and V is TRBV24-1; 7 nucleotides line up with TRBD2. V was pared by 10 bases and J by 2 bases, with 7 bases of the junction left unmatched. This CDR3 region has 13 residues. Germline loops: CDR1 KGHDR, CDR2 SFDVKD. The CDR3 sequence is CATGTTNTYEQYF. The CDR3 nucleotides read TGTGCCACGGGGACTACAAACACCTACGAGCAGTACTTC.

V is TRBV9 and J is TRBJ1-2; a possible D gene is TRBD1 (5 bases). The CDR3 length is 14 residues. Germline CDR1 is SGDLS and CDR2 is YYNGEE. The ends were cut back, 0 bases at V and 2 bases at J, with 8 bases in the middle. The CDR3 loop is CASSVATDNYGYTF. CDR3 in DNA: TGTGCCAGCAGCGTAGCGACAGACAACTATGGCTACACCTTC.

The chain employs TRBV30 and TRBJ1-3, with D unclear. The CDR3 length is 13 residues. V shed 5 bases and J shed 0 bases, with 8 bases lying between them. Germline V gene data show CDR1 as GTSNPN and CDR2 as SVGIG (reference sequence). CDR3 nucleotides: TGTGCCTGGGGACTGTACTCTGGAAACACCATATATTTT. This codes for CAWGLYSGNTIYF.

V usage is TRBV6-1 and J usage is TRBJ2-7; D perhaps matches TRBD1 (6 bases). V lost 0 bases and J lost 4, with 13 bases in between. CDR3 length equals 15 residues. Germline V gene lookup returns CDR1 MNHNS and CDR2 SASEGT. CDR3 protein: CASSEAPTGAYEQYF. In DNA form, the CDR3 reads TGTGCCAGCAGTGAAGCGCCGACAGGTGCTTACGAGCAGTACTTC.

The chain recombines TRBV6-1 with TRBJ1-5, with TRBD1 matching 7 bases. The germline gives CDR1 MNHNS, CDR2 SASEGT. This CDR3 spans 17 amino acids. The V segment lost 2 bases and the J segment 4 bases; nucleotides outside the gene matches: 11. CDR3 protein: CASSEWTGGGGNQPQHF. DNA of the CDR3: TGTGCCAGCAGTGAATGGACAGGTGGCGGGGGGAATCAGCCCCAGCATTTT.

The rearrangement links TRBV18 to TRBJ1-5; no definite D call. CDR1 is KGHSH, CDR2 LQKENI, per germline. V gave up 8 bases and J gave up 0 bases, with 14 bases separating them. This CDR3 comprises 15 residues. The CDR3 protein is CASRLPGNSNQPQHF. The DNA for the CDR3 is TGTGCCAGCCGATTACCGGGAAATAGCAATCAGCCCCAGCATTTT.

This chain uses TRBV18 with TRBJ2-1, with D possibly being TRBD1 (5 bases). V lost 5 bases to trimming and J lost 4 bases, with 15 bases between them. This CDR3 has 15 residues. Germline CDR1 is KGHSH and CDR2 is LQKENI. DNA of the CDR3: TGTGCCAGCTCAATGGGGCAAGGCCCTTACAATGAGCAGTTCTTC. This translates into CASSMGQGPYNEQFF.

The chain joins TRBV28 to TRBJ1-2, with 11 bases matching TRBD1. The CDR3 is 18 residues long. CDR1 and CDR2 from the germline V gene are MDHEN and SYDVKM. The V and J ends lost 4 bases and 4 bases, in that order; junction bases with no gene match: 14. The CDR3 region is CASSYPYPGQGAPYGYTF. DNA of the CDR3: TGTGCCAGCAGTTATCCCTACCCCGGACAGGGGGCTCCCTATGGCTACACCTTC.

This chain uses TRBV28 with TRBJ2-7; possibly TRBD2 for D (5 bases). Germline V lookup: CDR1 MDHEN, CDR2 SYDVKM. CDR3 length: 13 residues. V was cut by 6 bases and J by 7 bases, with 16 bases left in between. DNA for the CDR3: TGTGCCAGCAGCTCCCAAATGAGAGGGGAGCAGTACTTC. Its translation is CASSSQMRGEQYF.

This chain joins TRBV6-1 and TRBJ2-5; D is possibly TRBD2 (7 bases). Trimming removed 2 bases at V and 4 bases at J, with 11 bases between. Germline loops: CDR1 MNHNS, CDR2 SASEGT. This CDR3 is built from 14 residues. CDR3 DNA sequence: TGTGCCAGCAGTGAAAGGGGGGGGCTAGAGACCCAGTACTTC. Residues: CASSERGGLETQYF.

This chain uses TRBV7-9 with TRBJ2-2; TRBD2 agrees at 7 bases. Losses at the gene ends were 2 bases for V and 3 bases for J; bases not matched to a gene: 0. From germline, CDR1 is SEHNR and CDR2 FQNEAQ (reference sequence). The CDR3 is made up of 14 amino acids. The DNA of the CDR3 is TGTGCCAGCAGCTTACGGGGGGACACCGGGGAGCTGTTTTTT. Translated, it gives CASSLRGDTGELFF.

The J gene is TRBJ1-1, the V gene TRBV27, with 7 bases aligning to TRBD1. J was trimmed by 1 base and V by 6 bases; bases with no gene match: 5. The CDR3 totals 14 residues. Germline CDR1 MNHEY, CDR2 SMNVEV (reference sequence). In DNA, the CDR3 is TGTGCCAGCAGGCTGGGACAGCCGAACACTGAAGCTTTCTTT. Protein product: CASRLGQPNTEAFF.

The rearrangement uses TRBV24-1 and TRBJ1-2, with 9 bases aligning to TRBD1. The V segment lost 1 base and the J segment 4 bases; nucleotides outside the gene matches: 6. The CDR3 has 16 residues. The V gene's germline CDR1 is KGHDR and CDR2 SFDVKD. The chain's CDR3 is CATSDFDRGICYGYTF. The CDR3 coding sequence is TGTGCCACCAGTGATTTTGACAGGGGGATATGCTATGGCTACACCTTC.

The chain carries TRBV6-5 and TRBJ1-1, with D perhaps matching TRBD1 (5 bases). Germline V gene lookup returns CDR1 MNHEY and CDR2 SVGAGI. CDR3 length: 15 residues. Trimming shortened V by 7 bases and J by 0 bases, and 15 bases separated the two germline ends. The CDR3 spells CASNPGWGMNTEAFF. In DNA form, the CDR3 reads TGTGCCAGCAATCCAGGGTGGGGAATGAACACTGAAGCTTTCTTT.

The V gene is TRBV28, the J gene TRBJ1-1; D perhaps matches TRBD1 (5 bases). The CDR3 consists of 12 residues. Germline CDR1 is MDHEN and CDR2 is SYDVKM. The CDR3 nucleotides read TGTGCAGCGGGGGTTGGGAACACTGAAGCTTTCTTT. As protein: CAAGVGNTEAFF.

CDR3 bases: TGTGCCAGCAGTGAAAGGGGAGGATACAATGAGCAGTTCTTC. It specifies CASSERGGYNEQFF. The chain is built from TRBV6-1 and TRBJ2-1; TRBD2 is a possible D gene (6 bases). Germline lookup yields CDR1 MNHNS and CDR2 SASEGT. The CDR3 contains 14 residues. Trimming removed 2 bases at V and 4 bases at J, with 9 bases between.

The V call is TRBV9, the J call TRBJ1-5; D uncertain. The V end was cut by 3 bases, the J end by 6 bases, with 10 bases between. Germline V gene lookup returns CDR1 SGDLS and CDR2 YYNGEE. The CDR3 sequence is 13 residues long. DNA for the CDR3: TGTGCCAGCAGCGCCCGGGAGGGTCAGCCCCAGCATTTT. Translated, it gives CASSAREGQPQHF.

This clone was observed a single time. The chain recombines TRBV27 with TRBJ2-2; 12 nucleotides align to TRBD2. The V gene end was trimmed by 2 bases and the J gene end by 5 bases; junction bases not matched to a gene: 12. CDR3 size: 19 residues. CDR1 is MNHEY and CDR2 is SMNVEV in the germline V gene (reference sequence). The CDR3 bases are TGTGCCAGCAGTTTACGACTAGCGGGAGTAGATGTGGGGACCGGGGAGCTGTTTTTT. Its protein is CASSLRLAGVDVGTGELFF.

This clone was seen a handful of times. The rearrangement uses TRBV3-1 (or the pseudogene TRBV3-2) and TRBJ1-6; tentatively, D is TRBD1 (6 bases). Germline-derived CDR1 and CDR2 are LGHDT and YNNKEL (reference sequence). This CDR3 spans 16 amino acids. V was cut by 3 bases and J by 0 bases, with 9 bases left in between. The CDR3 spells CASSHDRSSYNSPLHF. The CDR3 DNA follows: TGTGCCAGCAGCCATGACAGGAGCTCCTATAATTCACCCCTCCACTTT.

A single count supports this clone. This rearrangement joins TRBV27 to TRBJ2-5; a possible D gene is TRBD2 (5 bases). V lost 8 bases and J lost 0, with 13 bases in between. The CDR3 runs 14 residues. The germline V gene encodes CDR1 MNHEY and CDR2 SMNVEV (reference sequence). CDR3 sequence (DNA): TGTGCCAGCGGCTCGCGAGGGAACCAAGAGACCCAGTACTTC. Encoded protein: CASGSRGNQETQYF.